This T cell receptor (beta chain) was retrieved from a study of tumor-infiltrating lymphocytes in primary liver carcinoma (dated by TCRdb to about 2017). Regarding the research as a whole: Hepatocellular carcinoma (four) or combined HCC and intrahepatic cholangiocarcinoma (one) was present in the five patients, who were three men and two women aged 30 to 69 years. The tumors of the five patients were staged as T1-T3 N0M0, with maximum diameters ranging from roughly 4 to 10 cm. Each sample produced roughly 3.65 to 8 million productive TCRbeta reads, and read depth showed no significant difference between tissue types. TCRbeta repertoire sequencing, expression microarrays and whole-exome sequencing were combined in the study across five regions of each liver tumor, with adjacent normal tissue and blood also included. A total of approximately 35 specimens from 5 patients, comprising approximately 25 tumor regions, 5 adjacent noncancerous liver tissues and 5 peripheral blood samples, were covered by TCRbeta repertoire sequencing. To link TCRbeta repertoire diversity to the local molecular phenotype, the 20 to 25 tumor region samples were profiled with Agilent mRNA microarrays. High reproducibility was observed for the technical replicate repertoires, with mean shared-clone rates roughly 0.87 and correlation coefficients above 0.95.

Its CDR3 holds 14 amino acids, cysteine through phenylalanine. Only the CDR3 DNA stays, 42 bases, in frame from base 1. Sequences SQVTM (CDR1) and ANQGSEA (CDR2) are obtained from the germline V gene. A distance of 19 bases separates the germline ends of V and J, which lose 7 bases and 6 bases respectively. Starting from about 500 ng total RNA, TCRbeta-specific cDNA was produced by reverse transcription with a constant-region primer and ProtoScript II reverse transcriptase. TCRbeta libraries were built with three nested multiplex PCR rounds, a slightly modified ARM-PCR procedure. Each of the first two PCR rounds ran for nine to ten cycles and used multiplex TRBV1-TRBV30 forward primers together with a Cbeta reverse primer. A final 25-cycle PCR with Deep VentR polymerase added sample barcodes and Illumina adapters. Before sequencing, amplicons between 200 and 500 bp were purified from gel using a QIAquick gel extraction kit. The TCRbeta amplicons were sequenced with 250-bp paired-end reads on an Illumina HiSeq 2500. In the source study's methods: Reads were quality-trimmed with Trimmomatic v0.33, and paired reads were merged with FLASH v1.2.11 to recover full CDR3 sequences. V, D and J germline segments were assigned to the rearranged TCRbeta sequences by MiGEC v1.2.1b. VDJtools v1.0.0 computed clonotype statistics and Shannon-Wiener diversity indices. Except for diversity analysis, only each sample's 250 most abundant clonotypes were used in subsequent analyses to reduce sampling bias. TCRdb applied fastp at Q25 and MiXCR to the public reads, then kept only in-frame beta chains. Entries that share a CDR3 protein sequence are merged under the most common genes and DNA. The V and J calls here are based on TCRdb, not the publication. The sample has around 70,000 distinct CDR3 sequences on record, almost 70% of them singletons. The ten largest clones take up 25% to 35% of the sample.

Total RNA and DNA were co-extracted without cell sorting from roughly 20-30 mg of bulk tissue using the AllPrep DNA/RNA mini kit. Surgical resection was performed in China between November 2015 and 2016 on about 5 patients with histopathologically diagnosed primary liver carcinoma. At the time of sampling, the patients were treatment-naive and had chronic HBV infection. Five spatially separated regions were sampled per tumor: superior, inferior, left-lateral and right-lateral poles, plus the tumor centre. According to histology, viable tumor cells made up more than 85% of every tumor sample. Fresh tumor and adjacent tissue pieces were bisected, with one half stored in RNAlater at -80 degrees C and the other half sent for histology. What the study reported, not specific to this receptor: Only the TCR beta chain was sequenced, so true repertoire diversity is likely underestimated because unpaired alpha chains were not captured. Pairs of tumor regions showed greater repertoire overlap (mean roughly 35%) than tumor-adjacent pairs (roughly 17%) or tumor-blood pairs (roughly 15%), which is consistent with antigen-driven expansion. The study included only four to six patients, and the authors note findings should be validated in a larger study. The top 250 clones made up a significantly larger repertoire fraction in tumors than in blood (p = 0.039). Only about 7-24% of top clones were found in all five regions of a tumor, suggesting spatial heterogeneity of tumor-infiltrating T cells. Since the samples were bulk and unsorted, there was no way to compare CD4+ and CD8+ T cell repertoires.

This clonotype was seen once. Its antigen is currently not known. Base qualities are not provided; no much larger clone lies one nucleotide away. Just one read gives weak support. The chain uses TRBV29-1 and TRBJ2-1; a tentative D call is TRBD1 (6 bases match). Specimen: liver tumor tissue from sampling region 4. The sample's cell subset or site label is to be understood as: tumor region T4, right-lateral pole. The receptor's source is a man in his forties with primary liver carcinoma and hepatitis B virus infection. The CDR3 amino acid sequence is: CSAVFGTRSNEQFF. The sequence in DNA is TGCAGCGCCGTCTTCGGGACACGCAGCAATGAGCAGTTCTTC.